The next 3 T cell receptor beta chains were all read from a single sample in a study of blood T cell repertoires in COVID-19. The protocol was immunoSEQ multiplex PCR, while the TCRdb copy is restricted to in-frame clones and leaves out a portion. The table records fewer than 350,000 clones, about 85% of them present only once. Sequenced material: PBMCs or T cells enriched from blood (not recorded which). Receptor source: a woman aged 50 to 60 who had recovered from COVID-19.

The chain carries TRBV10-2 and TRBJ1-5; 9 nucleotides align to TRBD1. V was clipped by 4 bases and J by 7 bases; unmatched bases: 8. Germline V gives CDR1 WSHSY, CDR2 SAAADI. The length of the CDR3 is 15 residues. As DNA, the CDR3 is TGCGCCAGCAGTGCTACAGGGGGCAGGGGGCAGCCCCAGCATTTT. Its protein is CASSATGGRGQPQHF.

V is TRBV7-6 and J is TRBJ2-7, with D tentatively TRBD2 (5 bases). Germline V gene sequence: CDR1 SGHVS, CDR2 FNYEAQ. This CDR3 is 15 amino acids long. Trimming pared 5 bases from V and 4 bases from J, leaving 18 bases between. The CDR3 reads CASSPTSGRRYEQYF. The CDR3 region has the DNA TGTGCCAGCAGCCCCACGTCGGGTAGGAGGTACGAGCAGTACTTC.

The V and J genes are TRBV9 and TRBJ2-5, with D perhaps TRBD1 (7 bases). The V gene's germline CDR1 is SGDLS and CDR2 YYNGEE. Trimming left V 0 bases short and J 5 bases short, with 14 bases between. This CDR3 contains 15 residues. The CDR3 bases are TGTGCCAGCAGCGTAGGTCCGGCAGGGGGGGAGACCCAGTACTTC. Protein product: CASSVGPAGGETQYF.